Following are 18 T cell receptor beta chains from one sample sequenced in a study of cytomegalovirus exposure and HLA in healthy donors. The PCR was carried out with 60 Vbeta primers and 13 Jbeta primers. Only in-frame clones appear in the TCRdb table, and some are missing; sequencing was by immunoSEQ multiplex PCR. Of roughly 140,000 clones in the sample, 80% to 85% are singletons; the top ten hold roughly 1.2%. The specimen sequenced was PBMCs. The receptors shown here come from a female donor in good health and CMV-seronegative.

The CDR3: CASSSLPEGNQPQHF. CDR3 nucleotides: TGTGCCAGCTCGTCACTACCGGAGGGCAATCAGCCCCAGCATTTT. The J gene is TRBJ1-5, the V gene TRBV18; D is unclear. V was trimmed by 6 bases and J by 2 bases, leaving 14 bases between them. The V gene's germline CDR1 is KGHSH and CDR2 LQKENI. This CDR3 region has 15 residues.

CDR3 in amino acids: CASSAAGQINTEAFF. Written as DNA, the CDR3 is TGTGCCAGCAGTGCCGCGGGACAGATCAACACTGAAGCTTTCTTT. J is TRBJ1-1 and V is TRBV28; 7 positions match TRBD1. The CDR3 totals 15 residues. The V and J ends lost 5 bases and 2 bases, in that order; junction bases with no gene match: 8. In germline, CDR1 is MDHEN, CDR2 SYDVKM.

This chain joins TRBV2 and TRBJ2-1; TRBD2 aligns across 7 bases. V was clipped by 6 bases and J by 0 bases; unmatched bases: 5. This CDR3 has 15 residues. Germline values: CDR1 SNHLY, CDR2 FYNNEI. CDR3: CASRGGGDSYNEQFF. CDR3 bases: TGTGCCAGCAGGGGGGGAGGGGACTCCTACAATGAGCAGTTCTTC.

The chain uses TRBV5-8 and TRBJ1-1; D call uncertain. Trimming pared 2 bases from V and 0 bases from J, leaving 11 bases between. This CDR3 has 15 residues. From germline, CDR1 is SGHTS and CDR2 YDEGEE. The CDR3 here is CASSFALGMNTEAFF. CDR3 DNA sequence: TGTGCCAGCAGCTTTGCGTTGGGCATGAACACTGAAGCTTTCTTT.

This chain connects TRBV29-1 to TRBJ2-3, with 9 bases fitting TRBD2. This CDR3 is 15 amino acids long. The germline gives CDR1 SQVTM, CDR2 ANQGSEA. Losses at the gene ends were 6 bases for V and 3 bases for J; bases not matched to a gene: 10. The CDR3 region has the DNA TGCAGCGTCTTAGGACTAGCGAGACTTACAGATACGCAGTATTTT. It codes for CSVLGLARLTDTQYF.

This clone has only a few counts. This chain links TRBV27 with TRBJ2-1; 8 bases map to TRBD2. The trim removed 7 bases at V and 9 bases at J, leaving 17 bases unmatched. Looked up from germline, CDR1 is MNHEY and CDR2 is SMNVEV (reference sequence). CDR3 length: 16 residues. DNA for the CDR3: TGTGCCAGCACCTCCCCATATCGGGAGGGCCGAGGTGAGCAGTTCTTC. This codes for CASTSPYREGRGEQFF.

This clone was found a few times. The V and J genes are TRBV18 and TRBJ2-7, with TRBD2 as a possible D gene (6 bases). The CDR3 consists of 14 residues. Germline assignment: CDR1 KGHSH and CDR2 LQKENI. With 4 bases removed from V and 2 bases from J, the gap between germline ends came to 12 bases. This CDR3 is CASSRGTDTYEQYF. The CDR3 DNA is TGTGCCAGCTCACGGGGGACTGATACCTACGAGCAGTACTTC.

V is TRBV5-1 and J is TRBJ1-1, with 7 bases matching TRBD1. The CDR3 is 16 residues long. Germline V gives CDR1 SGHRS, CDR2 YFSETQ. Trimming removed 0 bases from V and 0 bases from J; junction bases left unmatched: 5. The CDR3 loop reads CASSLAEGAMNTEAFF. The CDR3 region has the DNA TGCGCCAGCAGCTTGGCCGAGGGGGCAATGAACACTGAAGCTTTCTTT.

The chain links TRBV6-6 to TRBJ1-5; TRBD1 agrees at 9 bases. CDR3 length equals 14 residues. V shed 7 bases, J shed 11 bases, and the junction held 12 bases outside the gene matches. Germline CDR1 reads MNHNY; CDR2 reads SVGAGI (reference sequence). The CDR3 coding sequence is TGTGCCAGCAACGATGGACAGGGGTTCGTGGCCCAGCATTTT. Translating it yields CASNDGQGFVAQHF.

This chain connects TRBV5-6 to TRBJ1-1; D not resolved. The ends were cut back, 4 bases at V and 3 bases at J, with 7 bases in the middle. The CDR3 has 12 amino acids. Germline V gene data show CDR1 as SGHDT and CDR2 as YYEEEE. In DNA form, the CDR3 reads TGTGCCAGCAGCCGTCCTGACACTGAAGCTTTCTTT. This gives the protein CASSRPDTEAFF.

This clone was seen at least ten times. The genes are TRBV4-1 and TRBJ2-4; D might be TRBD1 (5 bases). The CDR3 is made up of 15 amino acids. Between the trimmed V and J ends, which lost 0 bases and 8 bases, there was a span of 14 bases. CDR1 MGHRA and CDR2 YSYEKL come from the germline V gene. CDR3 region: CASSQEWVQGDIQYF. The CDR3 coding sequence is TGCGCCAGCAGCCAAGAATGGGTCCAAGGGGACATTCAGTACTTC.

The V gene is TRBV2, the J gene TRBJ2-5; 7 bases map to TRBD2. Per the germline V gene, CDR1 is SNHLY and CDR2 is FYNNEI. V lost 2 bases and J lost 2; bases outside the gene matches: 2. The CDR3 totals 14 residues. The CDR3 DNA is TGTGCCAGCAGTGAACGGGAGGTTCAAGAGACCCAGTACTTC. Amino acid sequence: CASSEREVQETQYF.

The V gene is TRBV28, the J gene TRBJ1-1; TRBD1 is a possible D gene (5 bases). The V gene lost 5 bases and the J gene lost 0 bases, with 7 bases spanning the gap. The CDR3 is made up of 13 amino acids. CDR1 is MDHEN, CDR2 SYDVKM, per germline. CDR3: CASSRGLNTEAFF. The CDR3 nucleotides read TGTGCCAGCAGTAGGGGTTTGAACACTGAAGCTTTCTTT. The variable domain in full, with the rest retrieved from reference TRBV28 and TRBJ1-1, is DVKVTQSSRYLVKRTGEKVFLECVQDMDHENMFWYRQDPGLGLRLIYFSYDVKMKEKGDIPEGYSVSREKKERFSLILESASTNQTSMYLCASSRGLNTEAFFGQGTRLTVV.

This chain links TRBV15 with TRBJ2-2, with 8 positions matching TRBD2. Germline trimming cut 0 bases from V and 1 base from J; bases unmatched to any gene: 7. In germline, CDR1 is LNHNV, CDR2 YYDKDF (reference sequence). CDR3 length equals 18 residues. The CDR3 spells CATSRDPSSGLNTGELFF. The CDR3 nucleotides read TGTGCCACCAGCAGAGATCCCTCTAGCGGGCTGAACACCGGGGAGCTGTTTTTT.

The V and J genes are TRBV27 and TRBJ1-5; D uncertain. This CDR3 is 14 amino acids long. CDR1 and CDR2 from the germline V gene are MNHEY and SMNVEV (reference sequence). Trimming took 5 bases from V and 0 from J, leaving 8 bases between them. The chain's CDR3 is CASSLGYSNQPQHF. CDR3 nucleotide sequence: TGTGCCAGCAGTCTCGGTTATAGCAATCAGCCCCAGCATTTT.

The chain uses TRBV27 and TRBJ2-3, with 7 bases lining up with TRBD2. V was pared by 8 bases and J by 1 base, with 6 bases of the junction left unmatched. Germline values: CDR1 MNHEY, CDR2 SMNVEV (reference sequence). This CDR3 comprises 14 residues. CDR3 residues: CASSASGRTDTQYF. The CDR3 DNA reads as TGTGCCAGCTCCGCTAGCGGTCGCACAGATACGCAGTATTTT.

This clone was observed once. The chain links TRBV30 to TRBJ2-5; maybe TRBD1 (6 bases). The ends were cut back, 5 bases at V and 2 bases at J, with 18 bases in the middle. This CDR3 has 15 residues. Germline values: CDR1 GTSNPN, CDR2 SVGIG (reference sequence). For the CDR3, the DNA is TGTGCCTGGGTCCCGGGACAAACTTTTCAAGAGACCCAGTACTTC. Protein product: CAWVPGQTFQETQYF.

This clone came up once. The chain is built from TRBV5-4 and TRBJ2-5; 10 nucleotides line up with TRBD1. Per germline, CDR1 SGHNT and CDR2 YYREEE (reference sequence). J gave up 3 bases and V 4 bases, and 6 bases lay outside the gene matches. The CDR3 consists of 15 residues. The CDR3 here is CASSTRQGAEETQYF. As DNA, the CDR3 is TGTGCCAGCAGCACCAGACAGGGGGCCGAAGAGACCCAGTACTTC.